This T cell receptor (beta chain) is drawn from a study of lymphopenia after photon versus proton radiotherapy. As to this clone: Its antigen remains unknown.

Sequenced by immunoSEQ multiplex PCR; TCRdb stores in-frame clones only, minus some. The table lists thousands of clones, about 86% of them singletons, with 21% in the top ten. General observations from the study: Photon-treated patients lost naive T cells and TCR diversity; proton-treated stayed stable. After lymphocyte nadir, photon-treated repertoires showed oligoclonal expansion, especially CD8+ Temra. Only patients who died were analyzed for survival; proton advantage is unproven.

V lost 0 bases to trimming and J lost 5 bases, with 11 bases between them. The CDR3 loop spans 16 amino acids. CDR1 is SNHLY and CDR2 is FYNNEI in the germline V gene. The chain has TRBV2 and TRBJ1-6, with a weak D call TRBD1 (5 bases). Sequencing was performed on peripheral blood, taken from a patient treated with photon-based radiotherapy. This clonotype was sampled from a man older than 75 with cholangiocarcinoma. The CDR3 sequence: CASSEAPRANNSPLHF. Here the CDR3 DNA reads TGTGCCAGCAGTGAAGCGCCCAGGGCGAATAATTCACCCCTCCACTTT. Based on the CDR3 plus reference TRBV2 and TRBJ1-6, the full variable domain is EPEVTQTPSHQVTQMGQEVILRCVPISNHLYFYWYRQILGQKVEFLVSFYNNEISEKSEIFDDQFSVERPDGSNFTLKIRSTKLEDSAMYFCASSEAPRANNSPLHFGNGTRLTVT.